The source of this T cell receptor (beta chain) is a study of blood T cell repertoires in COVID-19. At the level of the study: COVID-19 samples, acute and convalescent, were from the United States, Italy and Spain.

Clones were sequenced by immunoSEQ multiplex PCR, and TCRdb holds only the in-frame ones, with some missing. Of fewer than 250,000 clones listed, 85% are singletons. This clone came up once. Participants had their cohort set by participant-reported clinical history. The CDR3 is 14 amino acids. V lost 1 base and J lost 5, with 12 bases in between. Germline CDR1 and CDR2: SGHVS and FNYEAQ. The chain joins TRBV7-6 to TRBJ2-7, with TRBD1 as a possible D gene (6 bases). This clonotype originated in a woman aged 45-65 years with acute COVID-19. The sequenced material came from PBMCs or T cells enriched from blood (not recorded which). The CDR3 is CASSLETTGNEQYF. Here the CDR3 DNA reads TGTGCCAGCAGCTTAGAAACAACAGGGAACGAGCAGTACTTC.